A single T cell receptor (beta chain) is shown here with its context. The data originate from a study of T cell responses to AZD1222 COVID-19 vaccine. TCRdb keeps only in-frame clones here, not all; method: immunoSEQ multiplex PCR. The table shows 150,000 to 200,000 clones, with more than 85% occurring only once. The germline gives CDR1 SGHTA, CDR2 FQGNSA. The CDR3 loop spans 13 amino acids. The ends were cut back, 5 bases at V and 6 bases at J, with 8 bases in the middle. The TCR comes from an adult in good health. Sequenced material: peripheral blood, taken on day 0 of AZD1222 vaccination. The chain uses TRBV7-2 and TRBJ1-6; no clear D. The CDR3 sequence: CASSKQSNSPLHF. Here the CDR3 DNA reads TGTGCCAGCAGCAAGCAGAGTAATTCACCCCTCCACTTT. Combining the CDR3 with reference TRBV7-2 and TRBJ1-6 gives the whole variable domain GAGVSQSPSNKVTEKGKDVELRCDPISGHTALYWYRQSLGQGLEFLIYFQGNSAPDKSGLPSDRFSAERTGGSVSTLTIQRTQQEDSAVYLCASSKQSNSPLHFGNGTRLTVT.